These 20 T cell receptor beta chains share one sample of origin, sequenced in a study of T cells expressing NK-cell markers. One entry per CDR3 protein, without DNA, is what TCRdb gives after re-calling the 5' RACE reads. This sample contains roughly 350,000 distinct CDR3 sequences. Specimen: blood T cells: a sorted CD56 or NKG2C T cell subset, CD4+ or CD8+ T cells, or bulk PBMC T cells (not recorded which). The receptors stem from a man aged 18 to 69 in good health.

This chain uses TRBV7-8 with TRBJ1-5. Germline loops: CDR1 SGHVS, CDR2 FQNEAQ. This CDR3 is 11 amino acids long. CDR3 sequence: CASSLQGPQHF. Using reference TRBV7-8 and TRBJ1-5 for the parts outside the CDR3, the full variable domain is GAGVSQSPRYKVAKRGQDVALRCDPISGHVSLFWYQQALGQGPEFLTYFQNEAQLDKSGLPSDRFFAERPEGSVSTLKIQRTQQEDSAVYLCASSLQGPQHFGDGTRLSIL.

The chain links TRBV11-2 to TRBJ2-1; the D call from TCRdb, TRBD2, cannot be confirmed without DNA. The V gene's germline CDR1 is SGHAT and CDR2 FQNNGV. The CDR3 sequence is 17 residues long. This CDR3 is CASSSRLPGLASNEQFF. Supplemented by reference TRBV11-2 and TRBJ2-1, the full variable domain reads EAGVAQSPRYKIIEKRQSVAFWCNPISGHATLYWYQQILGQGPKLLIQFQNNGVVDDSQLPKDRFSAERLKGVDSTLKIQPAKLEDSAVYLCASSSRLPGLASNEQFFGPGTRLTVL.

The chain couples TRBV11-2 to TRBJ2-2; checking the TCRdb D call of TRBD1 is not possible without DNA. The CDR3 length is 15 residues. Germline CDR1 is SGHAT and CDR2 is FQNNGV. CDR3 in amino acids: CASSLGNGQNGELFF.

The chain joins TRBV6-5 to TRBJ1-4; the D gene TCRdb calls, TRBD1, cannot be checked with no DNA. CDR1 and CDR2 from the germline V gene are MNHEY and SVGAGI. This CDR3 is built from 15 residues. The CDR3 is CASSLPTGSNEKLFF.

The chain is built from TRBV30 and TRBJ2-7; TCRdb picks TRBD1, but there is no DNA to check that call. CDR1 GTSNPN and CDR2 SVGIG come from the germline V gene (reference sequence). This CDR3 is built from 12 residues. The CDR3 sequence is CAWALTGYEQYF.

CDR3 protein: CASSLVWDQSPLHF. The gene calls are TRBV12-3 or TRBV12-4 and TRBJ1-6. The CDR3 runs 14 residues.

The chain couples TRBV18 to TRBJ2-5. Germline CDR1 reads KGHSH; CDR2 reads LQKENI. This CDR3 has 14 residues. The CDR3 region is CASSPNTSQETQYF. Full variable domain (outside the CDR3, taken from reference TRBV18 and TRBJ2-5): NAGVMQNPRHLVRRRGQEARLRCSPMKGHSHVYWYRQLPEEGLKFMVYLQKENIIDESGMPKERFSAEFPKEGPSILRIQQVVRGDSAAYFCASSPNTSQETQYFGPGTRLLVL.

CDR3: CAWNRGLAGTTDTQYF. V and J are TRBV30 and TRBJ2-3; TCRdb returns TRBD2, unconfirmable since there is no DNA. The CDR3 contains 16 residues. Germline V lookup: CDR1 GTSNPN, CDR2 SVGIG (reference sequence).

This chain links TRBV5-1 with TRBJ2-1; TCRdb gives TRBD2 as the D gene, but with no DNA this cannot be confirmed. Germline V gene sequence: CDR1 SGHRS, CDR2 YFSETQ. The CDR3 runs to 16 residues. The CDR3 loop reads CASSALASGGGDEQFF.

The chain has TRBV2 and TRBJ2-2; lacking DNA, the TRBD2 call made by TCRdb goes unchecked. Germline CDR1 SNHLY, CDR2 FYNNEI. CDR3 length: 15 residues. CDR3 sequence reads: CASRAGRPNTGELFF. The whole variable domain, remainder taken from reference TRBV2 and TRBJ2-2, is EPEVTQTPSHQVTQMGQEVILRCVPISNHLYFYWYRQILGQKVEFLVSFYNNEISEKSEIFDDQFSVERPDGSNFTLKIRSTKLEDSAMYFCASRAGRPNTGELFFGEGSRLTVL.

The CDR3 region is CASSSHTGMLFF. The chain combines TRBV19 with TRBJ2-2. Germline CDR1 reads LNHDA; CDR2 reads SQIVND (reference sequence). This CDR3 contains 12 residues.

This rearrangement joins TRBV11-3 to TRBJ2-2. CDR3 length: 17 amino acids. Per germline, CDR1 SGHNT and CDR2 YENEEA. The CDR3 reads CASSLYAFHGHTGELFF.

The chain couples TRBV20-1 to TRBJ2-6; TCRdb's D call, TRBD1, is unchecked because there is no DNA. Germline CDR1 DFQATT, CDR2 SNEGSKA (reference sequence). This CDR3 is built from 18 residues. The CDR3 here is CSAQNIQGGNSGANVLTF.

The V call is TRBV12-3 or TRBV12-4, the J call TRBJ1-1; the TCRdb D gene call, TRBD1, has no DNA to confirm it. The CDR3 is made up of 12 amino acids. CDR3 sequence reads: CASSLSGFEAFF.

The chain recombines TRBV20-1 with TRBJ2-5; TCRdb names TRBD1, which stays unverified in the absence of DNA. The CDR3 totals 13 residues. The V gene's germline CDR1 is DFQATT and CDR2 SNEGSKA (reference sequence). CDR3 sequence: CSSQLQGRETQYF.

CDR3 sequence: CASSLGGIHNEQFF. The V gene is TRBV5-1, the J gene TRBJ2-1. CDR1 and CDR2 (germline): SGHRS, YFSETQ. The CDR3 loop spans 14 amino acids.

The V gene is TRBV7-2, the J gene TRBJ2-5; the D gene TCRdb calls, TRBD2, cannot be checked with no DNA. CDR1 is SGHTA, CDR2 FQGNSA, per germline. The CDR3 length is 14 residues. The CDR3 reads CASTQLLAGGTQYF.

The V call is TRBV5-4, the J call TRBJ2-2; TCRdb lists TRBD2, though no DNA is available to test this call. There are 16 residues in the CDR3. Germline V gives CDR1 SGHNT, CDR2 YYREEE (reference sequence). CDR3 residues: CASSLASSLVSGELFF. Based on the CDR3 plus reference TRBV5-4 and TRBJ2-2, the full variable domain is ETGVTQSPTHLIKTRGQQVTLRCSSQSGHNTVSWYQQALGQGPQFIFQYYREEENGRGNFPPRFSGLQFPNYSSELNVNALELDDSALYLCASSLASSLVSGELFFGEGSRLTVL.

The J gene is TRBJ2-5, the V gene TRBV7-2; without DNA, the TCRdb call of TRBD1 cannot be checked. The V gene's germline CDR1 is SGHTA and CDR2 FQGNSA. The CDR3 consists of 15 residues. CDR3 residues: CASSLEGGPGETQYF.

The rearrangement joins TRBV7-9 to TRBJ2-3; there is no DNA to check the TCRdb D call of TRBD1. Per the germline V gene, CDR1 is SEHNR and CDR2 is FQNEAQ (reference sequence). The CDR3 consists of 15 residues. CDR3 in amino acids: CASSLGRGDTDTQYF.